The entry that follows covers one T cell receptor beta chain sequence. What antigen it recognizes has not been identified. Base-call qualities are not available, and no considerably larger clone is one nucleotide away. The cohort consisted of hundreds of healthy bone marrow donors. At the time of sampling, every cohort member was nominally healthy, though immune exposures that went unrecorded were likely present. The donor was CMV seronegative and belonged to the group of 350 or so seronegative cohort members. A peripheral blood sample was provided by each donor, and peripheral blood mononuclear cells were used for TCR beta sequencing. Genomic DNA was extracted from the blood cell samples with the Qiagen DNeasy Blood Extraction Kit. The sample originates from a study of cytomegalovirus exposure and HLA in healthy donors (dated by TCRdb to 2017 to 2019). The study in broad terms: According to an earlier analysis of 450 to 650 of the donors, roughly 180 million T cells yielded 90 million to 140 million unique TCR beta sequences and less than 300 Gb of sequence data. An early release covering 550 to 700 HLA-typed donors comprised approximately 300 gigabases of sequencing data and around 86 million unique TCR sequences. The genetic ancestry cluster associated with self-reported Caucasian donors included approximately 85% of the 300 to 450 genotyped donors. The study was designed to test whether signatures of past pathogen exposure could be identified by cataloging public T cell receptors. The study used immunosequencing to profile the T cell repertoires of about 670 subjects and linked those repertoires to cytomegalovirus serostatus. Along with the roughly 710-subject first cohort, a separate validation cohort of over 90 different subjects was used. High-throughput TCR immunosequencing, statistical association of individual TCRs with disease status, and machine learning were combined to predict cytomegalovirus infection status. A later analysis re-examined previously published TCR beta repertoires from several hundred donors and added high-resolution HLA genotyping to investigate patterns of TCR occurrence. The later analysis used no new phenotypic data to find candidate immune exposures, relying instead on TCR beta sequences and their occurrence across donors. To decide whether each TCR beta V gene segment behaved as functional or pseudogenic, an earlier analysis of approximately 600 of the donors relied on high-throughput TCR beta sequencing. Donor age, sex, ethnicity and CMV serostatus were compiled together with the repertoire data. A later genetic analysis took genome-wide SNP genotypes for about 55% of the 666 donors and used that subset as a discovery cohort. All discovery cohort repertoires had been generated on a single sequencing platform. HLA typing covered class I and class II loci at four-digit resolution. Typing coverage varied by locus: roughly 629-630 donors for A, B, C, DRB1 and DQB1; 500 to 550 for DQA1; 600 to 610 for DPA1; approximately 450 for DPB1. Roughly 5 DR-DQ haplotypes were treated as single units for association and clustering because of strong linkage in the cohort. On average, 235,054 unique TCR beta nucleotide sequences were sequenced per donor among 398 genotyped donors of the cohort, with roughly 19% of those sequences being non-productive.

On the study overall, not on this receptor specifically: In a later analysis, several top co-occurrence clusters were reported to appear linked to parvovirus B19, influenza, CMV and Epstein-Barr virus. Roughly uniform sequencing depth across donors was assumed in presence/absence analyses, although this assumption may not hold. A later analysis found that TCR association rates varied across HLA loci, with DRB1 alleles showing the most associated TCRs and HLA-C alleles the fewest. A cluster of highly shared sequence variants was judged likely to represent a technical artifact of the sequencing pipeline. In a later analysis, HLA-associated TCR beta chains were found to be more clonally expanded and to have lower generation probabilities than equally common non-associated chains. An earlier analysis of several hundred of the donors showed that most TCR beta V segments appeared in productive rearrangements either about 87% or about 30% of the time, which broadly matched IMGT annotations. Compared with the 666-donor mean, donors in an Asian-associated ancestry cluster had fewer N-insertions in productive TCRs, according to a later genetic analysis. According to the authors, the approach could potentially be generalized to other disease states and immunological phenotypes. According to a later analysis, most CMV-associated TCR beta chains appeared to be HLA-restricted, and the HLA associations seemed to be driven largely by CMV exposure. Specific HLA alleles were associated with 15,000 to 20,000 TCR beta sequences at a false discovery rate of 0.05 in a later analysis. Because HLA typing was unavailable for some donors at each locus, only the typed subset was used in association tests. A further reported finding was that TCR beta sequences accurately predicted the HLA-A and HLA-B alleles for most subjects in the first cohort. When HLA alleles, especially DR and DQ, strongly co-occurred, TCR associations were difficult to assign to individual alleles. The earlier analysis of 587 of the donors excluded approximately 15 rarely observed V segments, including chromosome 9 orphons, because counts were too low. In vitro tests confirmed that a few of the cytomegalovirus-associated TCR beta chains recognize cytomegalovirus antigens. Correlated functional status among segregating V segments might be attributable to linkage disequilibrium, but an unknown experimental factor could not be ruled out. The only immune exposure information available for the cohort was CMV serostatus. This cohort had only TCR beta chains sequenced, and the lack of alpha or paired-chain data limited which features could be detected. In both the original and validation cohorts, the classifier was reported to diagnose cytomegalovirus status with high specificity and sensitivity. Across donors, most TCR sequences were observed very rarely, whereas some public TCRs were present in many individuals. A total of 164 TCR beta chains were listed by the study as associated with cytomegalovirus. An association between a missense DCLRE1C variant and V-gene and J-gene trimming of TCR beta chains was found in a later genetic analysis and replicated in an independent cohort.

The library was made by the immunoSEQ multiplex PCR assay. The multiplex PCR relied on a mix of 60 forward primers for TCR Vbeta segments and 13 reverse primers for TCR Jbeta segments. A multiplex PCR assay on genomic DNA amplified the CDR3 region of rearranged TCR beta genes. The amplified TCR beta libraries were sequenced on the Illumina HiSeq System as 87-base-pair reads. On the study's bioinformatics: Across the 670 or so repertoires, a later analysis counted some 80 million unique TCR beta chains, 9.5 million to 12 million of which were shared by at least two donors. Raw reads were error-corrected and collapsed into unique sequences with a nearest-neighbor algorithm that merged closely related sequences to remove PCR and sequencing errors. To assign V, D and J gene segments, CDR3 sequences were aligned to IMGT reference sequences. For a sequence to be retained, at least a six-nucleotide match to both a V gene segment and a J gene segment was required. A rearrangement was called productive if the CDR3 had no stop codons and remained in frame with V and J, and every other rearrangement was called non-productive. CDR3 was defined according to IMGT convention as the region running from the second conserved V-encoded cysteine to the conserved J-encoded phenylalanine. The earlier analysis of about 610 of the donors excluded any sequence lacking an unambiguous match to a single V gene segment. An earlier analysis of around 600 of the donors classified V segments as functional when productive rearrangements were above 56.7% and as segregating when the standard deviation between donors was above 5%. A statistical classification framework was built to diagnose cytomegalovirus status from the catalog of TCR beta chain sequences. A later analysis assigned V and J genes by comparing TCR nucleotide sequences with IMGT/GENE-DB human TR gene sequences. In a later analysis, CDR3 sequences and most-parsimonious VDJ recombination scenarios were assigned using the TCRdist pipeline. In a later analysis, every TCR beta chain was defined by the combination of its CDR3 amino acid sequence and its V-gene family, and reads without a unique V-gene family were dropped. To address suspected cross-contamination and a sequencing artifact, a later analysis removed under 600 highly shared, low-generation-probability nucleotide sequences. In a later analysis, a clonal expansion index was calculated for each public chain from normalized within-repertoire ranks of inferred template counts. Generation probabilities in a later analysis came from a VDJ recombination model fitted to out-of-frame rearrangements, and those results were checked against IGoR. A later analysis scored TCR-TCR, TCR-HLA and TCR-CMV co-occurrence with hypergeometric tests, applying a repertoire-size bias correction to TCR pairs. To estimate false discovery rates, a later analysis permuted the HLA or CMV assignments 20 times. A later analysis grouped co-occurring TCRs with DBSCAN, adding TCRdist sequence similarity when clustering within HLA-allele-positive subsets. For co-occurrence clustering, repertoires with fewer than 30,000 or more than 120,000 public chains were excluded, along with roughly 5 repertoires with anomalous nucleotide sharing. The table comes from immuneACCESS by way of TCRdb, which keeps in-frame sequences with V and J called. Part of the clones is missing from these tables; in studies checked, under half for an unresolved V gene and the rest for unknown reasons. V, J and clone size are those of that table, while D and trimming were read from the DNA. The sample table contains about 85,000 clones; only one count was recorded for around 77% of them. The biggest ten clones account for around 2.1% of the sample.

Sequenced material: PBMCs. The TCR sequence derives from a boy younger than 18 in good health and CMV-seronegative.

The CDR3 corresponds to CASSPGGGDVYGYTF. The bases read TGCGCCAGCAGCCCGGGGGGGGGCGACGTTTATGGCTACACCTTC. The sequence links TRBV4-1 to TRBJ1-2; a tentative D match to TRBD1 spans 6 bases. CDR1 and CDR2 were assigned from the germline V gene as MGHRA and YSYEKL. V is reduced by 4 bases and J by 5 bases, leaving a spacing of 17 bases between them. CDR3 length: 15 amino acids, cysteine to phenylalanine. The only DNA kept is the CDR3, 45 bases in frame from the first base.